One TCR beta chain is described in this entry. This record belongs to a study of blood T cell repertoires in COVID-19. Overall study: Italy, Spain and the United States were the sources of the convalescent and acute COVID-19 samples. In each case, the material was cDNA or gDNA derived from T cells, B-cell-depleted T cells, or PBMCs.

Original data processing: The authors estimated nucleated cell counts from reference gene primer amplification. Profiled with immunoSEQ multiplex PCR; TCRdb holds only in-frame clones, not every one. V and J calls plus clone size are reproduced from that table; the DNA served to infer D and trimming. The table records hundreds of thousands of clones, 75% to 90% of them present only once. The sample was peripheral blood. This TCR derives from a woman aged 55-70 years with acute or convalescent COVID-19.

CDR3 nucleotides: TGTGCCAGCAGCGGCTCCTCCGGGACAGGGGGTAGTCAGCCCCAGCATTTT. This encodes CASSGSSGTGGSQPQHF. This chain connects TRBV7-9 to TRBJ1-5, with 11 bases fitting TRBD1. Germline CDR1 and CDR2: SEHNR and FQNEAQ (reference sequence). Germline trimming cut 5 bases from V and 6 bases from J; bases unmatched to any gene: 12. CDR3 length: 17 residues. The whole variable domain, remainder taken from reference TRBV7-9 and TRBJ1-5, is DTGVSQNPRHKITKRGQNVTFRCDPISEHNRLYWYRQTLGQGPEFLTYFQNEAQLEKSRLLSDRFSAERPKGSFSTLEIQRTEQGDSAMYLCASSGSSGTGGSQPQHFGDGTRLSIL.